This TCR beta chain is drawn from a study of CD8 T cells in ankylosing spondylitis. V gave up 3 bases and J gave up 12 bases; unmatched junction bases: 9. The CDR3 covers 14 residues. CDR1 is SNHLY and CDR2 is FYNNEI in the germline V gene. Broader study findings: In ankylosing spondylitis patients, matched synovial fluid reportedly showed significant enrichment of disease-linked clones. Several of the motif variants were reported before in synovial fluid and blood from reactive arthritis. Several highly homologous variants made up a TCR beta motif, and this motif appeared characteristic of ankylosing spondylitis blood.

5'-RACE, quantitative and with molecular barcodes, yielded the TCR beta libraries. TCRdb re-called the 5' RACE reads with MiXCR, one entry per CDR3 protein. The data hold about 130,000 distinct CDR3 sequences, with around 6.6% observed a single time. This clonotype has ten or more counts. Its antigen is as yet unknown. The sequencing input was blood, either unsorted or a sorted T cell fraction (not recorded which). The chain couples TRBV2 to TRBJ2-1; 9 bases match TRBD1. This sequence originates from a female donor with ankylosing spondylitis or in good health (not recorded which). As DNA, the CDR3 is TGTGCCAGCAGTGAGGAGGACAGGGGTTTGGGGCAGTTCTTC. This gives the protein CASSEEDRGLGQFF.